This T cell receptor (beta chain) emerged from a study of T cell responses to AZD1222 COVID-19 vaccine. TCRdb keeps only in-frame clones here, not all; method: immunoSEQ multiplex PCR. This table holds tens of thousands of clones, around nine tenths found once. The study, taken as a whole, reports: Regions 160-218 and 743-854 held dominance among vaccine-associated CD4 TCRs, which spanned spike.

Second-dose intervals of approximately 4 or approximately 12 weeks were pooled. By proportion, this clone is medium-sized (0.01 to 0.1%). Its specificity is unknown. Trimming took off 6 bases at V and 3 bases at J, with 14 bases between the two ends. Germline values: CDR1 MNHEY, CDR2 SMNVEV (reference sequence). The CDR3 spans 14 residues. The chain links TRBV27 to TRBJ1-2; D is perhaps TRBD1 (5 bases). This specimen consisted of peripheral blood, obtained 28 days after the second AZD1222 dose. This clonotype originated in an adult who received the AZD1222 COVID-19 vaccine. The CDR3 sequence: CASSPGRTHYGYTF. CDR3 nucleotide sequence: TGTGCCAGCAGCCCGGGACGGACCCACTATGGCTACACCTTC.